These 11 T cell receptor beta chains share one sample of origin, sequenced in a study of beta chain features in type 1 diabetes. Reverse transcription of all isolated RNA meant that expressed TCRB transcripts were sequenced. Here immunoSEQ multiplex PCR was the method, and the copy in TCRdb shows in-frame clones only, minus some. The sample has approximately 400,000 clones, around 15% seen once. What was sequenced was naive CD4+ T cells from blood. The receptors were sampled from a young woman in good health.

The V call is TRBV7-9, the J call TRBJ2-1; 9 nucleotides align to TRBD2. J lost 4 bases, V lost 6 bases, and 7 bases had no gene match. The CDR3 length is 15 residues. CDR1 is SEHNR, CDR2 FQNEAQ, per germline (reference sequence). The CDR3 bases are TGTGCCAGCAGGATCCTAGCGGGGAGTTACAATGAGCAGTTCTTC. It translates to CASRILAGSYNEQFF.

This clone was found a few times. This CDR3 reads CASSLVRREGQYF. Here the CDR3 DNA reads TGTGCCAGCAGCTTAGTTCGGCGGGAAGGGCAGTACTTC. This chain joins TRBV7-2 and TRBJ2-7, with D possibly TRBD2 on 6 matching bases. From germline, CDR1 is SGHTA and CDR2 FQGNSA. V was trimmed by 1 base and J by 9 bases, leaving 13 bases between them. This CDR3 has 13 residues.

This clone was found a few times. V and J are TRBV4-2 and TRBJ2-5; 9 nucleotides match TRBD2. The CDR3 covers 16 residues. Germline CDR1 reads LGHNA; CDR2 reads YNFKEQ. Unmatched junction bases numbered 5, after V lost 2 bases and J lost 1 base. The CDR3 is CASSQTRLAAQETQYF. As DNA, the CDR3 is TGTGCCAGCAGCCAAACCCGACTAGCGGCCCAAGAGACCCAGTACTTC.

This clone was seen only a few times. This chain connects TRBV5-4 to TRBJ2-3; possibly TRBD1 for D (6 bases). Germline CDR1 SGHNT, CDR2 YYREEE (reference sequence). V gave up 4 bases and J gave up 5 bases, with 11 bases separating them. CDR3 length equals 13 residues. This CDR3 reads CASSQQGKDTQYF. DNA of the CDR3: TGTGCCAGCAGCCAACAGGGTAAAGATACGCAGTATTTT.

In this sample, this clone turned up a few times. The chain employs TRBV2 and TRBJ1-1; no firm D call. Per the germline V gene, CDR1 is SNHLY and CDR2 is FYNNEI. CDR3 size: 13 residues. V dropped 8 bases and J dropped 4 bases, with 14 bases sitting between them. The CDR3 nucleotides read TGTGCCAGCGGGAGGGAGGGAGGCACTGAAGCTTTCTTT. Its translation is CASGREGGTEAFF.

This clone was recorded a few times. Additional DNA sequences in this sample encode the identical CDR3. V usage is TRBV20-1 and J usage is TRBJ1-1; D gene unclear. Between the trimmed V and J ends, which lost 3 bases and 4 bases, there was a span of 6 bases. The CDR3 contains 11 residues. The germline CDR1 and CDR2 sequences are DFQATT and SNEGSKA (reference sequence). CDR3 in amino acids: CSASRGTEAFF. CDR3 DNA sequence: TGCAGTGCTAGCAGAGGCACTGAAGCTTTCTTT.

This clone was counted between two and nine times. This sequence joins TRBV7-2 and TRBJ2-5; no clear D. The germline gives CDR1 SGHTA, CDR2 FQGNSA. This CDR3 comprises 12 residues. With 2 bases removed from V and 10 bases from J, the gap between germline ends came to 11 bases. CDR3 region: CASSLTALGQYF. Here the CDR3 DNA reads TGTGCCAGCAGCTTAACTGCCCTTGGCCAGTACTTC.

The genes are TRBV15 and TRBJ2-1, with 14 nucleotides matching TRBD2. Germline V gene sequence: CDR1 LNHNV, CDR2 YYDKDF (reference sequence). This CDR3 has 18 residues. The ends lost 1 base at V and 4 bases at J; junction bases unmatched: 6. The CDR3: CATSRARLAGGRYNEQFF. The CDR3, as DNA: TGTGCCACCAGCAGAGCCAGACTAGCGGGAGGGAGGTACAATGAGCAGTTCTTC.

The chain employs TRBV7-9 and TRBJ2-3; the D gene is possibly TRBD2 (6 bases). The CDR3 consists of 15 residues. V shed 1 base and J shed 2 bases, with 10 bases lying between them. The germline CDR1 and CDR2 sequences are SEHNR and FQNEAQ (reference sequence). The CDR3 loop reads CASSLGDSPTDTQYF. The CDR3 DNA reads as TGTGCCAGCAGCTTAGGGGACTCTCCCACAGATACGCAGTATTTT.

The J gene is TRBJ2-2, the V gene TRBV28; weak D call: TRBD2 (6 bases). Deletions cut 6 bases from V and 8 bases from J, with 10 bases between. There are 12 residues in the CDR3. Germline CDR1 and CDR2: MDHEN and SYDVKM. The CDR3 is CASRPGRGELFF. CDR3 nucleotides: TGTGCCAGCAGACCGGGGAGGGGGGAGCTGTTTTTT.

This clone was recorded a few times. The chain joins TRBV9 to TRBJ2-2; 7 nucleotides match TRBD2. The V gene's germline CDR1 is SGDLS and CDR2 YYNGEE. The CDR3 covers 16 residues. With 0 bases clipped from V and 7 bases from J, the junction kept 9 bases outside the gene matches. CDR3 loop: CASSVEVREKGGELFF. Written as DNA, the CDR3 is TGTGCCAGCAGCGTAGAGGTGCGGGAGAAGGGCGGGGAGCTGTTTTTT.